The clone carrying this T cell receptor (beta chain) turned up a few times. This entry belongs to a study of blood T cell repertoires in COVID-19. Study context: From the United States, Italy and Spain came samples of acute and convalescent COVID-19. Sources were T cells, B-cell-depleted T cells, or PBMCs; the material itself was cDNA or gDNA.

Original data processing: Amplification from reference gene primers served as the basis for estimated nucleated cell counts. Profiled with immunoSEQ multiplex PCR; TCRdb holds only in-frame clones, not every one. Clone size and the V and J calls come from that table; the DNA yielded D and trimming. The sample has around 66,000 clones; around 87% are singletons. Germline CDR1 and CDR2: LNHDA and SQIVND (reference sequence). V was clipped by 3 bases and J by 2 bases, with 4 bases between them. CDR3 size: 12 residues. The chain has TRBV19 and TRBJ1-1, with D hard to call. The sample was peripheral blood. The TCR originated in a man in his fifties or sixties with acute or convalescent COVID-19. The CDR3 coding sequence is TGTGCCAGTAGTATCGTAAACACTGAAGCTTTCTTT. This gives the protein CASSIVNTEAFF. The variable domain in full, completed from reference TRBV19 and TRBJ1-1, reads DGGITQSPKYLFRKEGQNVTLSCEQNLNHDAMYWYRQDPGQGLRLIYYSQIVNDFQKGDIAEGYSVSREKKESFPLTVTSAQKNPTAFYLCASSIVNTEAFFGQGTRLTVV.